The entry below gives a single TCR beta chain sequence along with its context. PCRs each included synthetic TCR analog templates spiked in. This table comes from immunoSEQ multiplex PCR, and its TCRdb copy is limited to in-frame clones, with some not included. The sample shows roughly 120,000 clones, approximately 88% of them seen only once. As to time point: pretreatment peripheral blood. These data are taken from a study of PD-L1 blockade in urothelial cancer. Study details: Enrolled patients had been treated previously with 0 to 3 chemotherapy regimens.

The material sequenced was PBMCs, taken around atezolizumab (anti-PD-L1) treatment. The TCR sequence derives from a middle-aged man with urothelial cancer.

CDR3 DNA sequence: TGTGCCAGCAGTTTGGAACAGGCCCACGGCGGCTACACCTTC. This gives the protein CASSLEQAHGGYTF. V is TRBV28 and J is TRBJ1-2; D is possibly TRBD1 (5 bases). V gave up 3 bases and J gave up 8 bases, with 16 bases separating them. This CDR3 region has 14 residues. Germline CDR1 and CDR2: MDHEN and SYDVKM.